Below are 12 T cell receptor beta chains sequenced from a single sample in a study of OX40 agonist ivuxolimab in advanced cancers. The method was immunoSEQ multiplex PCR; TCRdb's version includes in-frame clones alone and lacks a portion of them. The sample shows 30,000 to 40,000 clones, approximately 90% of them seen only once. Specimen: CD4+ or CD8+ T cells sorted from blood, collected in a trial of the OX40 agonist ivuxolimab. The receptors here all came from an adult with an advanced solid tumor such as melanoma, head and neck, liver or kidney cancer.

V is TRBV6-5 and J is TRBJ2-7, with a possible D match to TRBD2 (6 bases). V gave up 2 bases and J gave up 0 bases, with 11 bases separating them. Germline V gene lookup returns CDR1 MNHEY and CDR2 SVGAGI. This CDR3 has 15 amino acids. CDR3 in DNA: TGTGCCAGCAGTTACGGACGGGGGAGCTCCTACGAGCAGTACTTC. Its protein is CASSYGRGSSYEQYF.

This clone showed up just a few times. J is TRBJ1-5 and V is TRBV6-5; D is ambiguous. Germline V gives CDR1 MNHEY, CDR2 SVGAGI. With 3 bases removed from V and 6 bases from J, the gap between germline ends came to 12 bases. This CDR3 has 14 amino acids. CDR3: CASSYRAESQPQHF. The CDR3 coding sequence is TGTGCCAGCAGTTATCGGGCTGAAAGTCAGCCCCAGCATTTT.

This clone was recorded once. The chain is built from TRBV6-5 and TRBJ2-5; maybe TRBD2 (6 bases). The CDR3 extends over 12 amino acids. Germline V gene sequence: CDR1 MNHEY, CDR2 SVGAGI. V was pared by 8 bases and J by 2 bases, with 9 bases between. In DNA, the CDR3 is TGTGCCAGCTGGACTACTCAAGAGACCCAGTACTTC. This sequence encodes CASWTTQETQYF.

To note about this clone: Other nucleotide sequences in the sample specify the same CDR3. The chain couples TRBV4-1 to TRBJ2-3; no firm D call. Trimming cost V 0 bases and J 2 bases, with 6 bases left between them. Germline-derived CDR1 and CDR2 are MGHRA and YSYEKL. The CDR3 is made up of 14 amino acids. The CDR3 loop is CASSQEVPTDTQYF. The CDR3 region has the DNA TGCGCCAGCAGCCAAGAGGTGCCCACAGATACGCAGTATTTT.

CDR3 in DNA: TGTGCCAGCAGCTGGCCACAGGGGACTGAAGCTTTCTTT. Translation: CASSWPQGTEAFF. The rearrangement joins TRBV5-6 to TRBJ1-1; 7 bases agree with TRBD1. Germline CDR1 and CDR2: SGHDT and YYEEEE. Losses at the gene ends were 3 bases for V and 5 bases for J; bases not matched to a gene: 4. The CDR3 is 13 residues long. Using reference TRBV5-6 and TRBJ1-1 for the parts outside the CDR3, the full variable domain is DAGVTQSPTHLIKTRGQQVTLRCSPKSGHDTVSWYQQALGQGPQFIFQYYEEEERQRGNFPDRFSGHQFPNYSSELNVNALLLGDSALYLCASSWPQGTEAFFGQGTRLTVV.

V is TRBV6-5 and J is TRBJ1-1; D is unclear. The V end lost 7 bases, the J end lost 5 bases, and 11 bases lay between the germline ends. The CDR3 is made up of 12 amino acids. Germline V gene lookup returns CDR1 MNHEY and CDR2 SVGAGI. The CDR3 DNA sequence: TGTGCCAGCACCACCGGAGGAACTGAAGCTTTCTTT. It yields the protein CASTTGGTEAFF.

V and J are TRBV6-1 and TRBJ2-3; D call uncertain. Germline loops: CDR1 MNHNS, CDR2 SASEGT. The germline V and J ends were trimmed by 2 bases and 2 bases, with 11 bases remaining between them. This CDR3 region has 15 residues. In DNA, the CDR3 is TGTGCCAGCAGTGAAAGGTACTTACTCACAGATACGCAGTATTTT. The encoded protein is CASSERYLLTDTQYF.

The chain couples TRBV6-1 to TRBJ1-1; D gene unclear. The CDR3 has 11 residues. Germline V CDR1 and CDR2: MNHNS, SASEGT. V was clipped by 8 bases and J by 4 bases, with 8 bases between them. The CDR3 coding sequence is TGTGCCAGCGCCGCGGGCACTGAAGCTTTCTTT. Translating it yields CASAAGTEAFF.

The chain is built from TRBV11-2 and TRBJ1-1; 8 bases fit TRBD1. CDR1 and CDR2 (germline): SGHAT, FQNNGV. The ends lost 1 base at V and 5 bases at J; junction bases unmatched: 6. This CDR3 has 15 amino acids. The CDR3 sequence is CASSLGQGQRTEAFF. As DNA, the CDR3 is TGTGCCAGCAGCTTAGGACAGGGGCAGAGGACTGAAGCTTTCTTT. Full variable domain (outside the CDR3, taken from reference TRBV11-2 and TRBJ1-1): EAGVAQSPRYKIIEKRQSVAFWCNPISGHATLYWYQQILGQGPKLLIQFQNNGVVDDSQLPKDRFSAERLKGVDSTLKIQPAKLEDSAVYLCASSLGQGQRTEAFFGQGTRLTVV.

CDR3 DNA: TGTGCCAGCAACACCCGGGCTACTCCTGGGCCTGAAGCTTTCTTT. It is translated as CASNTRATPGPEAFF. The chain is built from TRBV6-1 and TRBJ1-1; unclear D gene. CDR1 is MNHNS and CDR2 is SASEGT in the germline V gene. The CDR3 consists of 15 residues. V was clipped by 7 bases and J by 6 bases, with 21 bases between them.

This chain joins TRBV28 and TRBJ2-5, with D maybe TRBD1 (7 bases). This CDR3 region has 13 residues. Germline V gene lookup returns CDR1 MDHEN and CDR2 SYDVKM. V was cut by 7 bases and J by 6 bases, with 15 bases left in between. The CDR3 sequence is CASKPRGEKTQYF. CDR3 coding DNA: TGTGCCAGCAAGCCCAGGGGGGAGAAGACCCAGTACTTC.

As concerns this clone: Relative to the germline gene, one junction end is altered; a read error may explain this. The chain employs TRBV4-1 and TRBJ1-2; 7 nucleotides line up with TRBD1. CDR1 and CDR2 (germline): MGHRA, YSYEKL. This CDR3 has 10 residues. The CDR3 sequence: CASSSGQVSF. CDR3 coding DNA: TGCGCCAGCAGCTCCGGACAGGTTTCCTTC.